What follows are 13 T cell receptor beta chains derived from one specimen sequenced in a study of blood T cell repertoires in COVID-19. Generated by immunoSEQ multiplex PCR, the TCRdb table keeps only in-frame clones and is missing some. The profile covers fewer than 110,000 clones, with around 90% appearing a single time and roughly 18% taken by the ten largest. Sequencing was performed on peripheral blood. The receptors shown here come from a woman of 80 years or more in a cohort sampled during active COVID-19.

The chain employs TRBV28 and TRBJ1-5, with D maybe TRBD1 (6 bases). Germline values: CDR1 MDHEN, CDR2 SYDVKM. V was pared by 5 bases and J by 6 bases, with 11 bases between. This CDR3 is 13 amino acids long. The CDR3 reads CASSPGVGQPQHF. For the CDR3, the DNA is TGTGCCAGCAGTCCAGGGGTAGGTCAGCCCCAGCATTTT.

V is TRBV5-5 and J is TRBJ1-5, with D tentatively TRBD1 (6 bases). Trimming removed 0 bases from V and 3 bases from J, with 13 bases in between. CDR1 and CDR2 (germline): SGHKS, YYEKEE (reference sequence). CDR3 length: 16 residues. The CDR3 is CASSLEAGVINQPQHF. Here the CDR3 DNA reads TGTGCCAGCAGCTTGGAAGCAGGGGTAATCAATCAGCCCCAGCATTTT. Full variable domain (outside the CDR3, taken from reference TRBV5-5 and TRBJ1-5): DAGVTQSPTHLIKTRGQQVTLRCSPISGHKSVSWYQQVLGQGPQFIFQYYEKEERGRGNFPDRFSARQFPNYSSELNVNALLLGDSALYLCASSLEAGVINQPQHFGDGTRLSIL.

The chain is built from TRBV11-3 and TRBJ2-5; a weak D match, TRBD2 (5 bases). This CDR3 comprises 13 residues. Between the trimmed V and J ends, which lost 5 bases and 5 bases, there was a span of 12 bases. Germline CDR1 is SGHNT and CDR2 is YENEEA. CDR3 DNA: TGTGCCAGCAGCGGGTCGGGGTATGAGACCCAGTACTTC. It is translated as CASSGSGYETQYF.

V is TRBV9 and J is TRBJ2-1; 10 bases are shared with TRBD1. The CDR3 is made up of 15 amino acids. Germline CDR1 reads SGDLS; CDR2 reads YYNGEE. V trimming: 6 bases; J trimming: 8 bases; junction bases outside the gene matches: 11. CDR3 coding DNA: TGTGCCAGCACCAGACTGGGACAGGGGTTAGATGAGCAGTTCTTC. Translation: CASTRLGQGLDEQFF.

This clone was observed a handful of times. The chain uses TRBV6-1 and TRBJ1-1, with TRBD1 as a possible D gene (6 bases). The V and J ends lost 4 bases and 2 bases respectively, with 20 bases between them. CDR1 is MNHNS, CDR2 SASEGT, per germline. The CDR3 covers 17 residues. The CDR3 loop is CASSAPLLGQTNTEAFF. CDR3 nucleotides: TGTGCCAGCAGTGCACCTTTATTAGGACAGACCAACACTGAAGCTTTCTTT.

This clone was seen only a few times. This chain joins TRBV3-1 (or the pseudogene TRBV3-2) and TRBJ1-2; 7 nucleotides line up with TRBD1. The CDR3 consists of 16 residues. Unmatched junction bases numbered 14, after V lost 2 bases and J lost 8 bases. Germline V lookup: CDR1 LGHDT, CDR2 YNNKEL (reference sequence). The CDR3 DNA follows: TGTGCCAGCAGCCAACCACGGAGGGACAGCGGCGGCGGCTACACCTTC. Translating it yields CASSQPRRDSGGGYTF.

The chain recombines TRBV6-6 with TRBJ2-5, with no clear D. Germline V lookup: CDR1 MNHNY, CDR2 SVGAGI (reference sequence). CDR3 length: 13 amino acids. V was trimmed by 9 bases and J by 1 base, leaving 12 bases between them. Here the CDR3 reads CASRHRVQETQYF. The CDR3 region has the DNA TGTGCCAGTCGCCACCGGGTCCAAGAGACCCAGTACTTC.

The V gene is TRBV28, the J gene TRBJ1-5, with unresolved D. CDR3 length: 12 residues. Germline V gives CDR1 MDHEN, CDR2 SYDVKM. Trimming left V 2 bases short and J 7 bases short, with 6 bases between. CDR3 coding DNA: TGTGCCAGCAGTTTAATCGAGCAGCCCCAGCATTTT. Protein sequence: CASSLIEQPQHF.

The chain links TRBV29-1 to TRBJ2-3; maybe TRBD2 (6 bases). CDR3 length equals 12 residues. Germline CDR1 is SQVTM and CDR2 is ANQGSEA. V was shortened by 8 bases and J by 5 bases, with 14 bases between the two germline ends. CDR3 sequence reads: CSTGGAVDTQYF. The CDR3 nucleotides read TGCAGCACAGGAGGGGCTGTAGATACGCAGTATTTT.

The chain links TRBV30 to TRBJ2-1; TRBD2 matches 13 bases. The CDR3 runs 17 residues. The germline V gene encodes CDR1 GTSNPN and CDR2 SVGIG (reference sequence). With 3 bases clipped from V and 7 bases from J, the junction kept 12 bases outside the gene matches. As DNA, the CDR3 is TGTGCCTGGAGGGACACTAGCGGGGGGGCCTCACTTAATGAGCAGTTCTTC. Protein: CAWRDTSGGASLNEQFF.

The CDR3 loop reads CASSPERGNYNEQFF. In DNA, the CDR3 is TGTGCCAGCAGCCCCGAAAGGGGGAACTACAATGAGCAGTTCTTC. The V call is TRBV6-4, the J call TRBJ2-1; tentative D call: TRBD1 (6 bases). The CDR3 loop spans 15 amino acids. Germline assignment: CDR1 MRHNA and CDR2 SNTAGT. Trimming took off 6 bases at V and 3 bases at J, with 15 bases between the two ends.

The table lists this clone with a count of one. In nucleotides, the CDR3 is TGTGCCAGCTCACTTGAGTACGAGCAGTACTTC. As protein: CASSLEYEQYF. The chain is built from TRBV18 and TRBJ2-7; D uncertain. Germline V CDR1 and CDR2: KGHSH, LQKENI. The CDR3 contains 11 residues. V gave up 4 bases and J gave up 4 bases, with 5 bases separating them.

This clone was recorded once. J is TRBJ2-1 and V is TRBV3-1 (or the pseudogene TRBV3-2); 11 nucleotides line up with TRBD2. The J segment lost 5 bases and the V segment lost 4 bases, leaving 4 bases of the junction unmatched. CDR1 and CDR2 from the germline V gene are LGHDT and YNNKEL (reference sequence). The CDR3 covers 15 residues. The CDR3: CASSPRLAGNNEQFF. The CDR3 region has the DNA TGTGCCAGCAGCCCACGACTAGCGGGGAACAATGAGCAGTTCTTC.